The 23 T cell receptor beta chains below come from one sample, sequenced in a study of graft-versus-host responses after intestinal transplantation. The assay was immunoSEQ multiplex PCR, and TCRdb's table has in-frame clones only and misses some. The table has 15,000 to 20,000 clones, 35% to 40% seen once. The specimen was alloreactive CD4+ T cells from a mixed lymphocyte reaction culture, collected before intestinal transplant. Described subset: CFSE-low proliferating T cells sorted from roughly 6-day pre-transplant mixed lymphocyte reaction (GvH or HvG direction). The source is a human patient who received an intestinal transplant.

The chain combines TRBV7-9 with TRBJ2-1; D is undetermined. The CDR3 length is 17 residues. In germline, CDR1 is SEHNR, CDR2 FQNEAQ (reference sequence). Trimming removed 1 base at V and 7 bases at J, with 20 bases between. Here the CDR3 DNA reads TGTGCCAGCAGCTTAGGGGTTCAGTCGTGGACGAGGAATGAGCAGTTCTTC. Protein: CASSLGVQSWTRNEQFF.

This clone was counted only a few times. This chain joins TRBV18 and TRBJ1-1; 9 bases agree with TRBD1. The CDR3 consists of 17 residues. The J segment lost 0 bases and the V segment lost 0 bases, leaving 5 bases of the junction unmatched. From germline, CDR1 is KGHSH and CDR2 LQKENI. CDR3 in DNA: TGTGCCAGCTCACCACCGGGACAGGGAGTCATGAACACTGAAGCTTTCTTT. Amino acid sequence: CASSPPGQGVMNTEAFF.

This clone was recorded a few times. This rearrangement joins TRBV11-2 to TRBJ2-5; D not certain. With 4 bases removed from V and 0 bases from J, the gap between germline ends came to 0 bases. The length of the CDR3 is 11 residues. Germline loops: CDR1 SGHAT, CDR2 FQNNGV. CDR3 residues: CASSYQETQYF. The CDR3 DNA is TGTGCCAGCAGCTACCAAGAGACCCAGTACTTC.

This chain links TRBV7-2 with TRBJ2-2; TRBD2 aligns across 11 bases. Germline CDR1 reads SGHTA; CDR2 reads FQGNSA. V lost 2 bases, J lost 6 bases, and 5 bases stayed unmatched. The CDR3 has 16 amino acids. The CDR3 DNA follows: TGTGCCAGCAGCTTATTAGCGGGGGGGCAGTCCGGGGAGCTGTTTTTT. It yields the protein CASSLLAGGQSGELFF.

The genes are TRBV19 and TRBJ1-6; possible D gene TRBD1, 5 bases. Germline V CDR1 and CDR2: LNHDA, SQIVND (reference sequence). The CDR3 sequence is 13 residues long. The V end was cut by 2 bases, the J end by 11 bases, with 10 bases between. As DNA, the CDR3 is TGTGCCAGTAGTATATCGGGGGGTGCACCCCTCCACTTT. It is translated as CASSISGGAPLHF. Supplemented by reference TRBV19 and TRBJ1-6, the full variable domain reads DGGITQSPKYLFRKEGQNVTLSCEQNLNHDAMYWYRQDPGQGLRLIYYSQIVNDFQKGDIAEGYSVSREKKESFPLTVTSAQKNPTAFYLCASSISGGAPLHFGNGTRLTVT.

The table lists this clone with a few counts. The genes are TRBV7-6 and TRBJ2-5; 14 bases align to TRBD2. Germline CDR1 reads SGHVS; CDR2 reads FNYEAQ. The CDR3 is 15 residues long. V gave up 2 bases and J gave up 6 bases; unmatched junction bases: 2. The CDR3 region has the DNA TGTGCCAGCAGCTTATGGACTAGCGGGGGGAAGACCCAGTACTTC. Translation: CASSLWTSGGKTQYF.

The chain couples TRBV6-1 to TRBJ2-2, with a tentative D call TRBD1 (6 bases). CDR3 size: 14 residues. Germline CDR1 and CDR2: MNHNS and SASEGT. V was cut by 6 bases and J by 1 base, with 9 bases left in between. CDR3 bases: TGTGCCAGCAGGGTGACAGGGAACACCGGGGAGCTGTTTTTT. It specifies CASRVTGNTGELFF.

The chain employs TRBV6-6 and TRBJ2-5; D remains unclear. V was clipped by 0 bases and J by 2 bases, with 7 bases between them. There are 14 residues in the CDR3. The germline V gene has CDR1 MNHNY and CDR2 SVGAGI (reference sequence). This CDR3 reads CASSYSVRQETQYF. The CDR3 coding sequence is TGTGCCAGCAGTTACTCGGTTAGACAAGAGACCCAGTACTTC.

This clone was detected only a few times. The chain carries TRBV18 and TRBJ1-6; D may be TRBD1 (5 bases). Trimming stripped 4 bases from V and 8 bases from J, with 15 bases between. The CDR3 has 15 amino acids. CDR1 and CDR2 from the germline V gene are KGHSH and LQKENI. CDR3 nucleotides: TGTGCCAGCTCACTCAGACAGAAGATGGATTCACCCCTCCACTTT. Translation: CASSLRQKMDSPLHF.

Sample share makes this clone medium-sized. This chain uses TRBV6-5 with TRBJ1-5, with D possibly matching TRBD1 (6 bases). V was trimmed by 6 bases and J by 6 bases, leaving 12 bases between them. Germline CDR1 and CDR2: MNHEY and SVGAGI. The CDR3 is 13 residues long. The CDR3 DNA is TGTGCCAGCAGGTACAGGGTGGGTCAGCCCCAGCATTTT. Amino acid sequence: CASRYRVGQPQHF.

The chain uses TRBV29-1 and TRBJ2-3, with 9 bases fitting TRBD2. The CDR3 is 15 residues long. Germline CDR1 reads SQVTM; CDR2 reads ANQGSEA. V dropped 8 bases and J dropped 6; count of bases not matched to a gene: 15. CDR3: CSTRRLAGPGDTQYF. The DNA of the CDR3 is TGCAGCACAAGGCGCCTAGCGGGGCCCGGGGATACGCAGTATTTT.

This clone was recorded a few times. The chain is built from TRBV5-8 and TRBJ1-2; D gene ambiguous. V was clipped by 4 bases and J by 4 bases, with 23 bases between them. The germline V gene encodes CDR1 SGHTS and CDR2 YDEGEE. CDR3 length: 17 residues. CDR3 residues: CASSTDGGRARTYGYTF. As DNA, the CDR3 is TGTGCCAGCAGCACGGACGGAGGAAGGGCGCGAACCTATGGCTACACCTTC. The full variable domain, in which reference TRBV5-8 and TRBJ1-2 provide the parts outside the CDR3, is EAGVTQSPTHLIKTRGQQATLRCSPISGHTSVYWYQQALGLGLQFLLWYDEGEERNRGNFPPRFSGRQFPNYSSELNVNALELEDSALYLCASSTDGGRARTYGYTFGSGTRLTVV.

The rearrangement uses TRBV7-3 and TRBJ2-2; 10 bases fit TRBD2. Germline V lookup: CDR1 SGHTA, CDR2 FQGTGA. V shed 4 bases, J shed 1 base, and the junction held 3 bases outside the gene matches. This CDR3 spans 16 amino acids. CDR3 sequence: CASSSRLAGNTGELFF. In DNA, the CDR3 is TGTGCCAGCAGCTCCCGACTAGCGGGGAACACCGGGGAGCTGTTTTTT.

This clone came up a few times. The chain has TRBV5-1 and TRBJ1-6, with D unclear. V dropped 0 bases and J dropped 10 bases, with 8 bases sitting between them. The germline CDR1 and CDR2 sequences are SGHRS and YFSETQ. This CDR3 has 13 amino acids. CDR3 amino acids: CASSLEAGSPLHF. CDR3 nucleotide sequence: TGCGCCAGCAGCTTGGAGGCGGGATCACCCCTCCACTTT.

This clone was counted only a few times. The chain recombines TRBV18 with TRBJ2-2; D not resolved. Trimming removed 4 bases from V and 2 bases from J, with 8 bases in between. Germline V gene sequence: CDR1 KGHSH, CDR2 LQKENI. This CDR3 spans 14 amino acids. DNA for the CDR3: TGTGCCAGCTCACGGCCAGGCAACACCGGGGAGCTGTTTTTT. It codes for CASSRPGNTGELFF.

This clone was counted once. The chain joins TRBV19 to TRBJ1-6; D ambiguous. Germline V gene lookup returns CDR1 LNHDA and CDR2 SQIVND (reference sequence). The V end lost 3 bases, the J end lost 9 bases, and 15 bases lay between the germline ends. This CDR3 is 15 amino acids long. CDR3 amino acids: CASSMARSVSSPLHF. The CDR3 DNA follows: TGTGCCAGTAGTATGGCGCGGTCGGTCAGTTCACCCCTCCACTTT.

The chain uses TRBV7-9 and TRBJ2-1, with a tentative D call TRBD2 (6 bases). This CDR3 contains 15 residues. Per the germline V gene, CDR1 is SEHNR and CDR2 is FQNEAQ (reference sequence). V lost 4 bases and J 4 bases, leaving 14 bases between the germline ends. The CDR3 sequence is CASSSLGGSYNEQFF. In DNA, the CDR3 is TGTGCCAGCAGCTCTCTCGGGGGATCATACAATGAGCAGTTCTTC.

V usage is TRBV11-3 and J usage is TRBJ2-5; a possible D gene is TRBD1 (5 bases). With 2 bases removed from V and 5 bases from J, the gap between germline ends came to 12 bases. Germline CDR1 SGHNT, CDR2 YENEEA. This CDR3 comprises 14 residues. CDR3: CASSLQGRLETQYF. For the CDR3, the DNA is TGTGCCAGCAGCTTACAGGGCAGACTGGAGACCCAGTACTTC.

V is TRBV2 and J is TRBJ2-5; D possibly corresponds to TRBD2 (5 bases). V lost 0 bases, J lost 3 bases, and 17 bases lay in between. The CDR3 has 17 amino acids. The germline V gene has CDR1 SNHLY and CDR2 FYNNEI. CDR3 region: CASSEASGGGNKETQYF. DNA for the CDR3: TGTGCCAGCAGTGAAGCAAGCGGCGGCGGAAATAAAGAGACCCAGTACTTC.

The V call is TRBV27, the J call TRBJ1-5, with D unresolved. CDR1 MNHEY and CDR2 SMNVEV come from the germline V gene (reference sequence). The V and J ends lost 4 bases and 11 bases respectively, with 12 bases between them. The CDR3 is 12 amino acids. As DNA, the CDR3 is TGTGCCAGCAGTTCAACGGGCCAGGCCCAGCATTTT. It codes for CASSSTGQAQHF.

The J gene is TRBJ2-5, the V gene TRBV5-1, with 14 positions matching TRBD2. The CDR3 totals 16 residues. Germline V CDR1 and CDR2: SGHRS, YFSETQ. V shed 3 bases, J shed 5 bases, and the junction held 6 bases outside the gene matches. CDR3 DNA sequence: TGCGCCAGCAGCTGGGGGACTAGCGGGGGAAGTGAGACCCAGTACTTC. Protein: CASSWGTSGGSETQYF.

Sample share makes this clone medium-sized. The V gene is TRBV5-6, the J gene TRBJ1-3; D not resolved. The CDR3 spans 12 residues. The V end was cut by 1 base, the J end by 14 bases, with 13 bases between. Germline lookup yields CDR1 SGHDT and CDR2 YYEEEE. In DNA form, the CDR3 reads TGTGCCAGCAGCTTGCTGGGGAGGATCTTATATTTT. Amino acid sequence: CASSLLGRILYF.

This chain connects TRBV6-4 to TRBJ1-1, with 9 bases that match TRBD1. The V gene end was trimmed by 6 bases and the J gene end by 1 base; junction bases not matched to a gene: 3. Per germline, CDR1 MRHNA and CDR2 SNTAGT. This CDR3 contains 14 residues. The CDR3 sequence is CASRSQGANTEAFF. In nucleotides, the CDR3 is TGTGCCAGCAGATCACAGGGGGCGAACACTGAAGCTTTCTTT.